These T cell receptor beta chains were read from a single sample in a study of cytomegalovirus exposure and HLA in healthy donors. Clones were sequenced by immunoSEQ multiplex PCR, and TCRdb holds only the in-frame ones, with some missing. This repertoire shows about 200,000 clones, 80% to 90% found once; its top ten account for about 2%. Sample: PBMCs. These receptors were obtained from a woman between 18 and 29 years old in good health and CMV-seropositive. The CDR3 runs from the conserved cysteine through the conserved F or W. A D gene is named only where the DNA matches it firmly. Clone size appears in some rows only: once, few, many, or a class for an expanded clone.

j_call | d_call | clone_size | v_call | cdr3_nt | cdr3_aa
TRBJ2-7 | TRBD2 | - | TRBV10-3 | TGTGCCATCGCCGAACGGGCTAGCGGGGCGGGGAATAAAGGGGAGCAGTACTTC | CAIAERASGAGNKGEQYF
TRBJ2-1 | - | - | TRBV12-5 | TGTGCTAGTGGTTTAGGACAACCCGATATTGAGCAGTTCTTC | CASGLGQPDIEQFF
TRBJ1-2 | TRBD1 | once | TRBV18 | TGTGCCAGCTCACCCGACAGGGGCTCGCTCTATGGCTACACCTTC | CASSPDRGSLYGYTF
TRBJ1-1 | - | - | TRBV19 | TGTGCCAGTACCCTTACGGGGACTGAAGCTTTCTTT | CASTLTGTEAFF
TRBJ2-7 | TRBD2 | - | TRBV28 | TGTGCCAGCAGCCGGACTAGCGGGAGGTTAACGGACGAGCAGTACTTC | CASSRTSGRLTDEQYF
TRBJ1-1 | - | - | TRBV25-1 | TGTGCCAGCAGTGAATACAGCGGTCTGAACACTGAAGCTTTCTTT | CASSEYSGLNTEAFF
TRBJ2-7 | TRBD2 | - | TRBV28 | TGTGCCAGCACGACGGGAGGTATCTCCTACGAGCAGTACTTC | CASTTGGISYEQYF
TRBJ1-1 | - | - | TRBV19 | TGTGCCAGTAATCCGGGGGATGAAGCTTTCTTT | CASNPGDEAFF
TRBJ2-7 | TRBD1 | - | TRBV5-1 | TGCGCCAGCAGCTCGGGGACGGACAGGGGCGACGAGCAGTACTTC | CASSSGTDRGDEQYF
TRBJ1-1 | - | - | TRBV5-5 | TGTGCCAGCAGCTTGATGCGGGACACTGAAGCTTTCTTT | CASSLMRDTEAFF
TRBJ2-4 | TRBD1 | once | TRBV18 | TGTGCCAGCTCACCGGACAGGTCTCAAGCCAAAAACATTCAGTACTTC | CASSPDRSQAKNIQYF
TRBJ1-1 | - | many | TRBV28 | TGTGCCAGCAGCCCCGCACCCAGGGGCCTTAACACTGAAGCTTTCTTT | CASSPAPRGLNTEAFF
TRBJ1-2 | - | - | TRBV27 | TGTGCCAGCAGTTTAGTAGGGGTTGTTTCAGGTGGCTACACCTTC | CASSLVGVVSGGYTF
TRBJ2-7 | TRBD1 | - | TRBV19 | TGTGCCAGTAGTATGGGACAGGGCGCCATCTACGAGCAGTACTTC | CASSMGQGAIYEQYF
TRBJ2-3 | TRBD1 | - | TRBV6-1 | TGTGCCAGCAGTGCGAAGACAGGGGGGGGCGCAGATACGCAGTATTTT | CASSAKTGGGADTQYF
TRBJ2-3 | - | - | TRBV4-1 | TGCGCCAGCAGCCCTCGTGCAGGCACAGATACGCAGTATTTT | CASSPRAGTDTQYF
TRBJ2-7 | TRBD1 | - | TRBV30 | TGTGCCTGGAAGCCGGGGCAGGGGGCTCTCTACGAGCAGTACTTC | CAWKPGQGALYEQYF
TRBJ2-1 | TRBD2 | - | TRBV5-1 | TGCGCCAGCAGCCTAGGGACTAGAGACAATGAGCAGTTCTTC | CASSLGTRDNEQFF
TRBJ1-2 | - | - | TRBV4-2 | TGTGCCAGCAGCCAAGTCGGAACAGGCTATGGACAGTACTATGGCTACACCTTC | CASSQVGTGYGQYYGYTF
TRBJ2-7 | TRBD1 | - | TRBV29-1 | TGCAGCGTTGAGCCGGGACAGGGGTCTTACGAGCAGTACTTC | CSVEPGQGSYEQYF
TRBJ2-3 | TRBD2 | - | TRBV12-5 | TGTGCTAGCGATAGCGGGAGCACAGATACGCAGTATTTT | CASDSGSTDTQYF
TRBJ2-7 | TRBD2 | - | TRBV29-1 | TGCAGCGTTGAAGGACTCACGGGGACTGGGGGGGTAGACTACGAGCAGTACTTC | CSVEGLTGTGGVDYEQYF
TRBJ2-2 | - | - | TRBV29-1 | TGCAGCGCCTCAGGGGGGATACACACCGGGGAGCTGTTTTTT | CSASGGIHTGELFF
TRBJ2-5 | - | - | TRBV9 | TGTGCCAGCAGCGGAGCGCGCCAAGAGACCCAGTACTTC | CASSGARQETQYF
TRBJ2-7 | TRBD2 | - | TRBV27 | TGTGCCAGCATTGGACTAGCGGGAGGACCCTACGAGCAGTACTTC | CASIGLAGGPYEQYF
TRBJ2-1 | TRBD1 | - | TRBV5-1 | TGCGCCAGCAGCTTGGCACAGGGGTACAATGAGCAGTTCTTC | CASSLAQGYNEQFF
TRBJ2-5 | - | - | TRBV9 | TGTGCCAGCAGCTATAGACGTACGGGATACGGGGAGACCCAGTACTTC | CASSYRRTGYGETQYF
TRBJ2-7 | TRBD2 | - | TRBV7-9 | TGTGCCAGCAGCTTGGGACTAGCGGGAGATTACGAGCAGTACTTC | CASSLGLAGDYEQYF
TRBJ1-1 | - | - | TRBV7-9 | TGTGCCAGCAGCTTGAAGAGCAGAGGGGAAGCTTTCTTT | CASSLKSRGEAFF
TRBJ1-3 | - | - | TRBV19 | TGTGCCAGTAGTATGCGACAGAGGCGAGGAAACACCATATATTTT | CASSMRQRRGNTIYF
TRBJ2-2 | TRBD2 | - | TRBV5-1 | TGCGCCAGCGGAGGGCCTAGCGGGGAGAACACCGGGGAGCTGTTTTTT | CASGGPSGENTGELFF
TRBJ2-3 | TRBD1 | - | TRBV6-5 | TGTGCCAGCACTAGACAGGGGCTGGGTACAGATACGCAGTATTTT | CASTRQGLGTDTQYF